What follows is one T cell receptor beta chain and its context. Its antigen remains unidentified. Base quality data are lacking; no much larger clone is found one base away. Genomic DNA was isolated from the sorted cells so that the TCRbeta CDR3 region could be sequenced. TCRbeta CDR3 regions were sequenced using the immunoSEQ Assay. TCRdb re-hosts the immuneACCESS table, in-frame sequences only. Its copies lack some clones; in the studies checked, an unresolved V gene accounts for under half of them, and the cause for the rest is not known. The sample table contains 70,000 or so clones; only one count was recorded for more than 85% of them. The ten largest make up 0.25% to 0.3% of the sample. The V end loses 4 bases and the J end loses 3 bases, and a stretch of 23 bases separates them. The germline V gene provides CDR1 SGHDT and CDR2 YYEEEE. From the cysteine through the phenylalanine, the CDR3 covers 17 amino acids. The entry retains the CDR3 DNA only, 51 bases that are in frame from base 1.

These data are taken from a study of OX40 agonist ivuxolimab in advanced cancers. With regard to the full study: Ivuxolimab was a fully human IgG2 agonistic monoclonal antibody targeting the costimulatory receptor OX40 (CD134). The paper covers the monotherapy dose-escalation part of the phase I ivuxolimab trial, which included N of about 51 patients. In the dose-escalation cohort, 82.7% of patients were male, and the mean age was approximately 60 years, with a range of 23 to 79. Of the approximately 54 dose-escalation patients, hepatocellular carcinoma was present in about 20, melanoma in roughly 15, renal cell carcinoma in 9 and head and neck cancer in 9. Three dose-escalation patients achieved partial responses, one with hepatocellular carcinoma and two with cutaneous melanoma. The purpose of peripheral TCRbeta sequencing was to test whether ivuxolimab changed TCR sequence diversity and led to clonal T-cell expansion. Intravenous ivuxolimab was administered to patients every 2 weeks at six dose levels: 0.01, 0.1, 0.3, 1.5, 3 and 10 mg/kg. Prior anti-PD-1, anti-PD-L1 or anti-CTLA-4 therapy was permitted, and 30% to 45% of dose-escalation patients had received checkpoint inhibitors.

The trial excluded patients who had a history of autoimmune disease or were on systemic immunosuppression. In every dose cohort, peripheral blood was drawn for TCR sequencing at baseline, cycle 4 day 1, and cycle 7 day 1. The samples were taken from a phase I, first-in-human, multicenter, open-label dose-escalation trial of ivuxolimab. Adults with locally advanced or metastatic head and neck squamous cell, hepatocellular, melanoma or renal cell carcinoma were enrolled in the trial. CD4+ and CD8+ T cells were sorted separately from peripheral blood before TCR sequencing. Results the study describes overall, beyond this receptor: Antigen specificity was not determined for the clonally expanded peripheral T cells. On average, CD8+ T cells showed more expanded clones than CD4+ T cells after ivuxolimab. In partial responders in the 0.1-3.0 mg/kg groups, normalized peripheral clonal expansion was found to be among the lowest, especially among CD8+ T cells. At doses of 0.1 to 3.0 mg/kg, clonal expansion of both CD4+ and CD8+ T cells in blood was seen between baseline and week 6. Low levels of normalized T-cell clonal expansion were also seen in some nonresponding patients.

The sample in question was CD4+ or CD8+ T cells sorted from blood, obtained in a trial of the OX40 agonist ivuxolimab. The chain uses TRBV5-6 and TRBJ2-7; confidence is insufficient to name the D gene. This receptor was identified in an adult with an advanced solid tumor such as melanoma, head and neck, liver or kidney cancer. In nucleotide form, the sequence is TGTGCCAGCAGCCCGCCTCGACAACTCTCCCTTCGCTACGAGCAGTACTTC. Translated, it reads CASSPPRQLSLRYEQYF.